This T cell receptor (beta chain) appears in the sequencing data of a study of CD8 T cells in Susac syndrome. Points from the study as a whole: Acknowledgment was made by the study that its TCR sequencing and HLA analysis involved a relatively small number of individuals.

RNA, at about 0.45 to 1 ug, was reverse transcribed with random hexamers. Multiplex PCR with immunoSEQ amplified the TCR beta CDR3 across 54 Vbeta and 13 Jbeta. TCRdb ran MiXCR on the immunoSEQ multiplex PCR reads and lists one entry per CDR3 protein. In the table there are approximately 220,000 distinct CDR3 sequences, around 95% of which are singletons. CD8+ and CD4+ T cells taken from blood had their TCR beta sequenced. Treatment-naive patients with stable or active relapsing-remitting disease were the multiple sclerosis controls. V dropped 0 bases and J dropped 2; count of bases not matched to a gene: 2. Germline V gives CDR1 SGHRS, CDR2 YFSETQ. This CDR3 has 15 residues. With respect to this clonotype: Its antigen is unidentified.

The sequencing input was CD4+ T cells from PBMCs. The chain recombines TRBV5-1 with TRBJ2-7, with TRBD1 matching 10 bases. The clonotype was recovered from a human donor with multiple sclerosis. The CDR3 loop is CASSLGTGGTYEQYF. CDR3 coding DNA: TGCGCCAGCAGCTTGGGGACAGGGGGAACCTACGAGCAGTACTTC.